What follows describes a single T cell receptor beta chain. What it binds is not known. Primers included in the PCR were 60 Vbeta and 13 Jbeta primers. Generated by immunoSEQ multiplex PCR, the TCRdb table keeps only in-frame clones and is missing some. The data hold tens of thousands of clones, with about 80% observed a single time. The source of the sample is a study of cytomegalovirus exposure and HLA in healthy donors. From germline, CDR1 is MNHNY and CDR2 SVGAGI (reference sequence). The length of the CDR3 is 15 residues. The V segment lost 6 bases and the J segment 7 bases; nucleotides outside the gene matches: 13. Study-level points and caveats: Analyses of presence/absence relied on an assumption of roughly uniform sequencing depth across donors.

This chain connects TRBV6-6 to TRBJ1-2, with TRBD1 identical over 8 bases. The sequence was obtained from a male donor in good health and CMV-seronegative. Material for sequencing was PBMCs. CDR3 coding DNA: TGTGCCAGCAGCTCTACAACGGACAGGGACTCTGGCTACACCTTC. Translated: CASSSTTDRDSGYTF.